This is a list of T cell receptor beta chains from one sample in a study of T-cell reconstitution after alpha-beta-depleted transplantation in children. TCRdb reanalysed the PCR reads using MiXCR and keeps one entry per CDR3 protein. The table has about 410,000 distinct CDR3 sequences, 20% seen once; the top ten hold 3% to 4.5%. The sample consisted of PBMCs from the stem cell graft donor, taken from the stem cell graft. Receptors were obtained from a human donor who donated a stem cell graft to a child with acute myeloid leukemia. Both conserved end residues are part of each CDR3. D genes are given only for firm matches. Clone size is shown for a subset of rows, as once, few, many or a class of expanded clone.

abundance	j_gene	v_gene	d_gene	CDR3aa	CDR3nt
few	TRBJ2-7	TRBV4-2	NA	CASSFRTDSYEQYF	TGTGCCAGCAGCTTCCGGACAGACTCCTACGAGCAGTACTTC
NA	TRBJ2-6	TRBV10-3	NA	CAISEEESGANVLTF	TGTGCCATCAGTGAAGAGGAATCTGGGGCCAACGTCCTGACTTTC
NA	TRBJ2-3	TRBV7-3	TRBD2	CASSLKPRLAGGTDTQYF	TGTGCCAGCAGCTTAAAACCCCGACTAGCGGGGGGCACAGATACGCAGTATTTT
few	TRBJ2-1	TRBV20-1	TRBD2	CSARLAEKQFF	TGCAGTGCTCGGCTAGCGGAGAAGCAGTTCTTC
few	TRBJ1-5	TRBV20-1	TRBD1	CSAGDSNQHF	TGCAGTGCCGGGGACAGCAACCAGCATTTT
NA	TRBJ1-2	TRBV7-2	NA	CASSSQGGDGYTF	TGTGCCAGCAGCTCCCAGGGAGGCGATGGCTACACCTTC
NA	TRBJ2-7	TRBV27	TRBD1	CATGQGGEQYF	TGTGCCACCGGACAGGGTGGCGAGCAGTACTTC
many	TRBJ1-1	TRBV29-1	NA	CSVETGENTEAFF	TGCAGCGTTGAGACTGGAGAGAACACTGAAGCTTTCTTT
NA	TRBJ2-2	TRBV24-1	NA	CGTSDRRRGNTNTGELFF	TGTGGCACCAGTGATCGCCGACGGGGCAACACGAACACCGGGGAGCTGTTTTTT
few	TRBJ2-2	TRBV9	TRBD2	CASSHSGRAWTGELFF	TGTGCCAGCAGCCATAGCGGGAGGGCTTGGACCGGGGAGCTGTTTTTT
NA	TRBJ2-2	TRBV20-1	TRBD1	CSAIPGQGVGELFF	TGCAGTGCTATCCCGGGACAGGGGGTCGGGGAGCTGTTTTTT
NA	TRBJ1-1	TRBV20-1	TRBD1	CQGQGVRNTEAFF	TGCCAAGGACAGGGGGTGAGGAACACTGAAGCTTTCTTT
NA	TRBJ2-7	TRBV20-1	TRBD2	CSAGLAGTYEQYF	TGCAGTGCTGGACTAGCGGGCACTTACGAGCAGTACTTC
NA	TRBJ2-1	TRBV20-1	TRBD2	CSARDRGTSVNEQFF	TGCAGTGCTAGAGATCGGGGGACTAGCGTCAATGAGCAGTTCTTC
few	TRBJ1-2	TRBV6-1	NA	CASEVGGFYGYTF	TGTGCCAGCGAGGTGGGGGGCTTCTATGGCTACACCTTC
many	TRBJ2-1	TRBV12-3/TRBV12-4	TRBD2	CASRIAGPSYNEQFF	TGTGCCAGCAGGATAGCGGGACCCTCCTACAATGAGCAGTTCTTC
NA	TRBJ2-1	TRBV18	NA	CASSPSSGDEQFF	TGTGCCAGCTCACCATCTTCAGGGGACGAGCAGTTCTTC
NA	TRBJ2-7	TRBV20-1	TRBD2	CSAVTGTSGFVLSYEQYF	TGCAGTGCTGTAACCGGGACTAGCGGGTTCGTTTTGTCCTACGAGCAGTACTTC
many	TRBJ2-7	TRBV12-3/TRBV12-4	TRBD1	CASSSPGQGEYEQYF	TGTGCCAGCAGTTCCCCGGGACAGGGGGAATACGAGCAGTACTTC
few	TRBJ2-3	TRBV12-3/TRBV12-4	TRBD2	CASSQRTSGSADTQYF	TGTGCCAGCAGTCAACGGACTAGCGGGAGTGCAGATACGCAGTATTTT
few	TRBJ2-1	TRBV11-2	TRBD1	CASSPEQGRQYDNEQFF	TGTGCCAGCAGCCCAGAACAGGGGCGCCAATACGACAATGAGCAGTTCTTC
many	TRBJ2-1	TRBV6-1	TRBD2	CASTPGLGLAGGYTFF	TGTGCCAGCACCCCGGGGTTGGGACTAGCGGGAGGATATACGTTCTTC
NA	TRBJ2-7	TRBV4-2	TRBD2	CASSQKPGLADEQYF	TGTGCCAGCAGCCAAAAACCGGGACTAGCGGACGAGCAGTACTTC
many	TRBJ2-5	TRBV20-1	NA	CSGARETQYF	TGCAGTGGGGCAAGAGAGACCCAGTACTTC
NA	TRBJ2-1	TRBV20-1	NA	CSARDRLEVEQFF	TGCAGTGCTAGAGATCGACTAGAAGTTGAGCAGTTCTTC
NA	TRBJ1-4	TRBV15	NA	CATSRDPRSTNEKLFF	TGTGCCACCAGCAGAGATCCGAGGTCAACTAATGAAAAACTGTTTTTT
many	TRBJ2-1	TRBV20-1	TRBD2	CSAKLAGVNNEQFF	TGCAGTGCTAAACTAGCGGGAGTCAACAATGAGCAGTTCTTC
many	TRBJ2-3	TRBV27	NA	CASSWGSTDTQYF	TGTGCCAGCAGTTGGGGCAGCACAGATACGCAGTATTTT
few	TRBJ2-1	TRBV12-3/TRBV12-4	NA	CASSFFAGTDVYNEQFF	TGTGCCAGCAGTTTTTTCGCCGGGACGGATGTTTACAATGAGCAGTTCTTC
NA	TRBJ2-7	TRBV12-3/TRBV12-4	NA	CASSFERGSAYEQYF	TGTGCCAGCAGTTTCGAACGGGGGTCCGCCTACGAGCAGTACTTC
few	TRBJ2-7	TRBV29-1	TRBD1	CSVGGLPGTGNEQYF	TGCAGCGTTGGGGGTCTTCCCGGGACAGGGAACGAGCAGTACTTC
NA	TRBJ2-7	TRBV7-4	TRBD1	CASSHHWPGTVFSYEQYF	TGTGCCAGCAGCCACCATTGGCCCGGGACAGTCTTCTCCTACGAGCAGTACTTC
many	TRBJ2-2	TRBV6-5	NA	CASSYGRQGTGELFF	TGTGCCAGCAGTTACGGGCGGCAGGGGACCGGGGAGCTGTTTTTT
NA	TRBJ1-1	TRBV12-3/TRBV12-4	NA	CASSFLAEAFF	TGTGCCAGCAGTTTTTTGGCTGAAGCTTTCTTT
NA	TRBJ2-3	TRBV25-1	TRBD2	CASSGLAGVGPDTQYF	TGTGCCAGCAGCGGACTAGCGGGAGTTGGGCCAGATACGCAGTATTTT
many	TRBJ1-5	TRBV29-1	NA	CSVLVGAGLDQPQHF	TGCAGCGTTTTAGTTGGGGCAGGGTTAGATCAGCCCCAGCATTTT
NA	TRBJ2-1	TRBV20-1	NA	CSARVMFGSPHEQFF	TGCAGTGCTAGAGTTATGTTTGGGAGTCCCCATGAGCAGTTCTTC
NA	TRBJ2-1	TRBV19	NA	CASSPGRNNEQFF	TGTGCCAGTAGTCCAGGACGTAACAATGAGCAGTTCTTC
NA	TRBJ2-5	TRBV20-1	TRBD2	CSAWKLAGEETQYF	TGCAGTGCTTGGAAACTAGCGGGAGAAGAGACCCAGTACTTC
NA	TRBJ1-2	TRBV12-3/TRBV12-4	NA	CASSLGAETNYGYTF	TGTGCCAGCAGTTTAGGGGCAGAGACTAACTATGGCTACACCTTC
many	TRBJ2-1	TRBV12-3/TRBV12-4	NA	CASRVGLEYNEQFF	TGTGCCAGCAGGGTCGGACTGGAATACAATGAGCAGTTCTTC
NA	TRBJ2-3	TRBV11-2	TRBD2	CASSLGLAGASGTQYF	TGTGCCAGCAGCTTAGGCCTAGCGGGAGCCTCCGGTACGCAGTATTTT
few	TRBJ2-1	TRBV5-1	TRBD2	CASSGTLAGGPYNEQFF	TGCGCCAGCAGCGGGACTCTAGCGGGAGGGCCCTACAATGAGCAGTTCTTC
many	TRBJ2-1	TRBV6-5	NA	CASRNYNEQFF	TGTGCCAGCAGAAACTACAATGAGCAGTTCTTC
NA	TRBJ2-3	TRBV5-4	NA	CASSRPGLETDTQYF	TGTGCCAGCAGTCGACCGGGACTTGAGACCGATACGCAGTATTTT
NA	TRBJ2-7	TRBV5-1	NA	CASSLRGGMDEQYF	TGCGCCAGCAGCTTGAGAGGGGGGATGGACGAGCAGTACTTC
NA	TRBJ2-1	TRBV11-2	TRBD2	CASSPPAGKPYNEQFF	TGTGCCAGCAGCCCCCCAGCGGGAAAACCCTACAATGAGCAGTTCTTC
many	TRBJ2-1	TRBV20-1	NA	CSGADTSTYEQFF	TGCAGTGGGGCGGATACTAGTACCTATGAGCAGTTCTTC
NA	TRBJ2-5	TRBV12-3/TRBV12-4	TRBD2	CASTGALTSGDETQYF	TGTGCCAGCACCGGAGCCCTGACTAGCGGGGACGAGACCCAGTACTTC
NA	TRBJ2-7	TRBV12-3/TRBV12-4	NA	CASTLEQGSSYEQYF	TGTGCCAGCACCCTTGAACAGGGAAGCTCCTACGAGCAGTACTTC
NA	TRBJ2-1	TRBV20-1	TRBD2	CSTYYKLAATYNEQFF	TGCAGTACATATTACAAACTAGCGGCGACCTACAATGAGCAGTTCTTC